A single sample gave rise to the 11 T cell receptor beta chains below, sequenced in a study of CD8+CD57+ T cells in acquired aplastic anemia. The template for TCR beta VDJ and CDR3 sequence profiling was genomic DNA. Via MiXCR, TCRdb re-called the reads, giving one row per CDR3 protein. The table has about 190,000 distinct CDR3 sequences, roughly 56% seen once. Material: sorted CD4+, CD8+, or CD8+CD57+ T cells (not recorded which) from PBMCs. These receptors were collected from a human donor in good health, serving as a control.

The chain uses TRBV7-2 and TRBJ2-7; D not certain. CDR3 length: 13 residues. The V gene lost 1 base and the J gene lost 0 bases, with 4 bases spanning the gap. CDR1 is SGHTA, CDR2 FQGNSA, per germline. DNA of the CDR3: TGTGCCAGCAGCTTAGGAGACTCCTACGAGCAGTACTTC. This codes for CASSLGDSYEQYF. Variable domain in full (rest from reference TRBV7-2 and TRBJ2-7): GAGVSQSPSNKVTEKGKDVELRCDPISGHTALYWYRQSLGQGLEFLIYFQGNSAPDKSGLPSDRFSAERTGGSVSTLTIQRTQQEDSAVYLCASSLGDSYEQYFGPGTRLTVT.

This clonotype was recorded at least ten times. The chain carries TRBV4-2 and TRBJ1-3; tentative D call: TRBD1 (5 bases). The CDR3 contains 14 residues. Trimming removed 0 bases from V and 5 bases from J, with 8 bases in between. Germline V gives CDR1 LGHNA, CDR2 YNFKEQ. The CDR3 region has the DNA TGTGCCAGCAGCCAAGAGGCAGGGCGAAACACCATATATTTT. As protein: CASSQEAGRNTIYF.

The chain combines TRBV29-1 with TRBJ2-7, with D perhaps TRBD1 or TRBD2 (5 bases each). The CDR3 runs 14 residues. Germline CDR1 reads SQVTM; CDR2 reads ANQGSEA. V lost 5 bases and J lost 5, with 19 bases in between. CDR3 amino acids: CSVLGREPSNEQYF. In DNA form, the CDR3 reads TGCAGCGTTCTAGGCAGGGAGCCTTCCAACGAGCAGTACTTC.

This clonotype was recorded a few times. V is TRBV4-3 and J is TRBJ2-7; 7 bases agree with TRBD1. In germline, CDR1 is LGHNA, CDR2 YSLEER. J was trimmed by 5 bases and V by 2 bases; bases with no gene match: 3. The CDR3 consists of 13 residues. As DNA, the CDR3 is TGCGCCAGCAGCCAAAATACAGGGGACGAGCAGTACTTC. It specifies CASSQNTGDEQYF.

CDR3 in amino acids: CAISPRGGAYNEQFF. The CDR3 region has the DNA TGTGCCATCAGCCCTAGAGGGGGGGCCTACAATGAGCAGTTCTTC. This chain joins TRBV10-3 and TRBJ2-1; D possibly corresponds to TRBD2 (7 bases). V lost 6 bases to trimming and J lost 2 bases, with 14 bases between them. The germline V gene has CDR1 ENHRY and CDR2 SYGVKD. The CDR3 is 15 amino acids.

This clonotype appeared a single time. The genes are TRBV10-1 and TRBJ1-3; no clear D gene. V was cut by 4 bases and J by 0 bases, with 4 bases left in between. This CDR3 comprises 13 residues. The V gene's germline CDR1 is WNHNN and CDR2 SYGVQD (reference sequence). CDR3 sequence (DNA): TGCGCCAGCAGTGGATTCTCTGGAAACACCATATATTTT. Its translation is CASSGFSGNTIYF.

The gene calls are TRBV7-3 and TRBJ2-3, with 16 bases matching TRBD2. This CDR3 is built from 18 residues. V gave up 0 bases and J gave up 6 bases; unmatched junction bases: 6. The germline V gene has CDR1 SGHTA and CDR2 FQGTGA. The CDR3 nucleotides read TGTGCCAGCAGCTTAACGGGCTGGGGACTAGCGGGGGGGGATACGCAGTATTTT. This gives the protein CASSLTGWGLAGGDTQYF.

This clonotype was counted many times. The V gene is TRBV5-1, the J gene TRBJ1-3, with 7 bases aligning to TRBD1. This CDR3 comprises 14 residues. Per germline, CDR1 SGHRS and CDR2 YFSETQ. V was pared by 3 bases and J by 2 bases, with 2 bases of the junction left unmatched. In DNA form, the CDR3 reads TGCGCCAGCAGCTCGACAGGGACTGGAAACACCATATATTTT. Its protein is CASSSTGTGNTIYF.

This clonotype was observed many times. The CDR3 protein is CASSPGELYEQYF. CDR3 DNA sequence: TGTGCCAGCAGCCCGGGAGAGCTCTACGAGCAGTACTTC. The rearrangement joins TRBV12-3 or TRBV12-4 to TRBJ2-7, with a tentative D call TRBD2 (6 bases). The germline V and J ends were trimmed by 6 bases and 3 bases, with 12 bases remaining between them. The CDR3 extends over 13 amino acids.

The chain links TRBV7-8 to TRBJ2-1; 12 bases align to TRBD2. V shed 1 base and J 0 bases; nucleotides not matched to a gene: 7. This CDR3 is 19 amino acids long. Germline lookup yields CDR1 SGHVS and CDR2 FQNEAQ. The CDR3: CASSLGASGGASSYNEQFF. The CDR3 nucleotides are TGTGCCAGCAGCTTAGGGGCTAGCGGGGGGGCCAGCTCCTACAATGAGCAGTTCTTC.

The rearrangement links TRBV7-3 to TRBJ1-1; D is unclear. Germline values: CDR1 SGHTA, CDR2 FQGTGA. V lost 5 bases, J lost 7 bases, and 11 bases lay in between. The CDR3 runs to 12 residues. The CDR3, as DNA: TGTGCCAGCAGCCAAGGCGGTGGTGAAGCTTTCTTT. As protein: CASSQGGGEAFF.